The 13 T cell receptor beta chains below were found in one sample sequenced in a study of low-dose radiotherapy and immunotherapy resistance in tumors. Documented time point: before trial treatment. Covering alpha and beta chains, TRAV- and TRBV-specific primers were used for the first-strand cDNA. The authors amplified TCRs for 20 to 25 PCR cycles with a constant-region primer and a V-primer adapter. Each CDR3 protein is one row after TCRdb ran MiXCR on the reads. The sample carries more than 50,000 distinct CDR3 sequences, less than 30% recorded once. The sequencing here drew on PBMCs, taken before treatment. The receptors here all came from a male donor with rectosigmoid adenocarcinoma.

Worth noting for this clonotype: This likely traces to a read error, being one base from a far larger clone. The chain has TRBV27 and TRBJ1-4; D ambiguous. This CDR3 spans 14 amino acids. Per germline, CDR1 MNHEY and CDR2 SMNVEV (reference sequence). V lost 7 bases and J 2 bases, leaving 11 bases between the germline ends. The CDR3 DNA reads TGTGCCAGCAAGTCCGGGTCGACTAATGAAAAACTGTTTTTT. Its translation is CASKSGSTNEKLFF. The full variable domain, with the rest looked up from reference TRBV27 and TRBJ1-4, is EAQVTQNPRYLITVTGKKLTVTCSQNMNHEYMSWYRQDPGLGLRQIYYSMNVEVTDKGDVPEGYKVSRKEKRNFPLILESPSPNQTSLYFCASKSGSTNEKLFFGSGTQLSVL.

This clonotype showed up many times. V is TRBV7-9 and J is TRBJ2-5; D unclear. Germline V gives CDR1 SEHNR, CDR2 FQNEAQ (reference sequence). CDR3 length: 15 amino acids. Trimming removed 1 base from V and 4 bases from J, with 13 bases in between. CDR3 bases: TGTGCCAGCAGCTTAGTTAGTGGCCATGCAGAGACCCAGTACTTC. Its translation is CASSLVSGHAETQYF.

In regard to this clonotype: This likely reflects a read error, since a far larger clone is one base away. In DNA form, the CDR3 reads TGTGCCAGCAGCGCCTTCCCACAGGGGGCGCGCGGAGAGACCCAGTTCTTC. It codes for CASSAFPQGARGETQFF. The chain joins TRBV7-2 to TRBJ2-1, with 9 bases that match TRBD1. The ends lost 5 bases at V and 13 bases at J; junction bases unmatched: 21. The CDR3 is 17 amino acids. Germline lookup yields CDR1 SGHTA and CDR2 FQGNSA.

This clonotype was seen at least ten times. This chain links TRBV12-3 or TRBV12-4 with TRBJ1-5, with D perhaps matching TRBD1 (5 bases). This CDR3 contains 15 residues. Trimming stripped 5 bases from V and 4 bases from J, with 15 bases between. The DNA of the CDR3 is TGTGCCAGCAGTAACCTCGGGACGGGTAATCAGCCCCAGCATTTT. As protein: CASSNLGTGNQPQHF.

In its sample, this clonotype ranks as medium-sized. This rearrangement joins TRBV7-2 to TRBJ1-1; D is undetermined. CDR3 length equals 13 residues. V was clipped by 1 base and J by 4 bases, with 7 bases between them. In germline, CDR1 is SGHTA, CDR2 FQGNSA. CDR3 in amino acids: CASSLVPGTEAFF. CDR3 coding DNA: TGTGCCAGCAGCTTAGTTCCGGGCACTGAAGCTTTCTTT. The variable domain in full, completed from reference TRBV7-2 and TRBJ1-1, reads GAGVSQSPSNKVTEKGKDVELRCDPISGHTALYWYRQSLGQGLEFLIYFQGNSAPDKSGLPSDRFSAERTGGSVSTLTIQRTQQEDSAVYLCASSLVPGTEAFFGQGTRLTVV.

This sequence joins TRBV28 and TRBJ2-5; unclear D gene. Germline CDR1 is MDHEN and CDR2 is SYDVKM. This CDR3 is 10 amino acids long. The V and J ends lost 8 bases and 2 bases respectively, with 3 bases between them. The CDR3 region is CASEQETQYF. As DNA, the CDR3 is TGTGCCAGCGAGCAAGAGACCCAGTACTTC.

This clonotype was observed many times. The genes are TRBV7-3 and TRBJ2-1; 8 nucleotides match TRBD2. The CDR3 has 14 amino acids. CDR1 and CDR2 (germline): SGHTA, FQGTGA. J was trimmed by 0 bases and V by 11 bases; bases with no gene match: 6. CDR3 sequence reads: CASGAGGSYNEQFF. The CDR3, as DNA: TGTGCCTCCGGTGCGGGGGGCTCCTACAATGAGCAGTTCTTC.

This clonotype was seen many times. V and J are TRBV7-9 and TRBJ2-6, with D unresolved. The CDR3 is 15 amino acids. Looked up from germline, CDR1 is SEHNR and CDR2 is FQNEAQ (reference sequence). V lost 2 bases, J lost 0 bases, and 5 bases lay in between. CDR3 sequence (DNA): TGTGCCAGCAGCTTAACGAGCTCTGGGGCCAACGTCCTGACTTTC. Protein sequence: CASSLTSSGANVLTF.

With respect to this clonotype: The DNA is left out, because the CDR3 cannot be placed on it with certainty; the CDR3 is given as TCRdb lists it. The genes are TRBV3-1 and TRBJ2-2; the table's D call, TRBD2, was not checked against the DNA. The germline gives CDR1 LGHDT, CDR2 YNNKEL (reference sequence). The CDR3 is made up of 17 amino acids, end residues included. CDR3 sequence reads: CASSQVSASGTPGSCFF.

This clonotype came up many times. J is TRBJ2-3 and V is TRBV4-3; 8 bases agree with TRBD2. The CDR3 extends over 18 amino acids. With 0 bases clipped from V and 2 bases from J, the junction kept 10 bases outside the gene matches. In germline, CDR1 is LGHNA, CDR2 YSLEER. CDR3 residues: CASSQDSAAGGYTDTQYF. The CDR3 DNA is TGCGCCAGCAGCCAAGACAGCGCCGCGGGGGGATACACAGATACGCAGTATTTT.

This clonotype was found many times. The chain couples TRBV4-1 to TRBJ1-1, with D uncertain. The CDR3 covers 14 residues. With 2 bases removed from V and 5 bases from J, the gap between germline ends came to 12 bases. CDR1 and CDR2 from the germline V gene are MGHRA and YSYEKL. This CDR3 is CASSQIPGETEAFF. CDR3 nucleotides: TGCGCCAGCAGCCAAATACCGGGAGAAACTGAAGCTTTCTTT.

Ten or more counts support this clonotype. This sequence joins TRBV28 and TRBJ2-1, with D tentatively TRBD2 (6 bases). The CDR3 length is 19 residues. V was pared by 6 bases and J by 2 bases, with 26 bases between. Germline CDR1 reads MDHEN; CDR2 reads SYDVKM. CDR3 residues: CASRNYPHEDYLAYNEQFF. The CDR3 nucleotides read TGTGCCAGCAGGAATTACCCTCATGAGGACTACCTAGCCTACAATGAGCAGTTCTTC.

This clonotype was seen many times. The rearrangement uses TRBV2 and TRBJ1-5, with D tentatively TRBD1 (5 bases). The CDR3 has 15 amino acids. V lost 6 bases to trimming and J lost 0 bases, with 12 bases between them. From germline, CDR1 is SNHLY and CDR2 FYNNEI. The chain's CDR3 is CASRVTDHSNQPQHF. CDR3 sequence (DNA): TGTGCCAGCAGGGTGACAGACCATAGCAATCAGCCCCAGCATTTT.